Listed here are 31 T cell receptor beta chains from one sample, sequenced in a study of regulatory T cells in long-lasting Graves disease. The time point is: newly diagnosed GD, antithyroid drugs for less than 3 months. Generation of the TCR library employed RNA extracted from PBMCs. Both iRepertoire HTBI primers and Arm-PCR of CDR3 regions were used to build the TCR beta libraries. A single record per CDR3 protein comes from TCRdb applying MiXCR to the multiplex PCR reads. The sample holds 410,000 or so distinct CDR3 sequences, about 16% seen once. These data also featured in a second study, about T cells in Graves' hyperthyroidism and ophthalmopathy.

The sequencing here drew on peripheral blood mononuclear cells (PBMCs), taken at new diagnosis, from a patient treated with antithyroid drugs. These receptors were taken from a woman in her thirties with Graves disease.

The chain combines TRBV19 with TRBJ2-1; D unresolved. The germline V and J ends were trimmed by 3 bases and 9 bases, with 12 bases remaining between them. This CDR3 is 13 amino acids long. Looked up from germline, CDR1 is LNHDA and CDR2 is SQIVND (reference sequence). CDR3 nucleotide sequence: TGTGCCAGTAGTATTGAGTTGCTGGGTGAGCAGTTCTTC. It yields the protein CASSIELLGEQFF. The variable domain in full, completed from reference TRBV19 and TRBJ2-1, reads DGGITQSPKYLFRKEGQNVTLSCEQNLNHDAMYWYRQDPGQGLRLIYYSQIVNDFQKGDIAEGYSVSREKKESFPLTVTSAQKNPTAFYLCASSIELLGEQFFGPGTRLTVL.

This clonotype was seen ten or more times. The chain recombines TRBV7-9 with TRBJ1-5, with TRBD1 as a possible D gene (5 bases). The V and J ends lost 4 bases and 7 bases respectively, with 14 bases between them. The CDR3 has 14 amino acids. Germline loops: CDR1 SEHNR, CDR2 FQNEAQ (reference sequence). The CDR3: CASSSVQGEQPQHF. CDR3 in DNA: TGTGCCAGCAGCTCAGTGCAGGGTGAGCAGCCCCAGCATTTT.

This clonotype was counted ten times or more. The chain is built from TRBV11-2 and TRBJ1-5; D not resolved. The V gene's germline CDR1 is SGHAT and CDR2 FQNNGV. Trimming stripped 2 bases from V and 5 bases from J, with 7 bases between. This CDR3 region has 13 residues. In DNA, the CDR3 is TGTGCCAGCAGCTTAATGCGGTATCAGCCCCAGCATTTT. As protein: CASSLMRYQPQHF.

This clonotype was counted at least ten times. This chain connects TRBV4-1 to TRBJ2-7, with a weak D call TRBD2 (6 bases). V lost 0 bases and J lost 6, with 15 bases in between. The CDR3 covers 15 residues. The V gene's germline CDR1 is MGHRA and CDR2 YSYEKL. CDR3 in DNA: TGCGCCAGCAGCCAAGATGGGCGGGAAGTTTCCGAGCAGTACTTC. It is translated as CASSQDGREVSEQYF.

This clonotype was counted many times. V gene TRBV6-1 combines with J gene TRBJ2-2; tentative D call: TRBD1 (5 bases). Germline V gene data show CDR1 as MNHNS and CDR2 as SASEGT. With 6 bases removed from V and 7 bases from J, the gap between germline ends came to 12 bases. This CDR3 contains 13 residues. CDR3 DNA: TGTGCCAGCAGGGACACAACGGTCGGGGAGCTGTTTTTT. Residues: CASRDTTVGELFF.

The genes are TRBV4-1 and TRBJ2-7, with 9 bases that match TRBD2. Trimming cost V 1 base and J 0 bases; bases outside gene matches: 4. There are 16 residues in the CDR3. From germline, CDR1 is MGHRA and CDR2 YSYEKL. The CDR3 DNA reads TGCGCCAGCAGCCAAGGGTCTAGCGGGACCTCCTACGAGCAGTACTTC. Amino acid sequence: CASSQGSSGTSYEQYF.

This clonotype was recorded at least ten times. The CDR3 region is CASRGASGSRSTDTQYF. DNA of the CDR3: TGTGCCAGCAGGGGGGCTAGCGGGAGCAGAAGCACAGATACGCAGTATTTT. This chain connects TRBV6-1 to TRBJ2-3; 10 positions agree with TRBD2. This CDR3 has 17 residues. J was trimmed by 0 bases and V by 6 bases; bases with no gene match: 9. Germline CDR1 and CDR2: MNHNS and SASEGT.

In its sample, this clonotype was seen a few times. The V gene is TRBV10-3, the J gene TRBJ2-3; no definite D call. The J call may not be correct, given that the DNA end is closer to TRBJ2-5. CDR1 and CDR2 (germline): ENHRY, SYGVKD. The CDR3 totals 12 residues. The CDR3 loop is CAISESGETQYF. As DNA, the CDR3 is TGTGCCATCAGTGAGTCGGGGGAGACCCAGTACTTC.

This clonotype was picked up many times. V is TRBV11-2 and J is TRBJ1-3; D unresolved. Between the trimmed V and J ends, which lost 0 bases and 3 bases, there was a span of 12 bases. The germline V gene has CDR1 SGHAT and CDR2 FQNNGV. This CDR3 has 16 amino acids. This CDR3 is CASSLEVTFYGNTIYF. As DNA, the CDR3 is TGTGCCAGCAGCTTAGAGGTGACATTTTATGGAAACACCATATATTTT.

In this sample, this clonotype turned up a few times. V and J are TRBV18 and TRBJ1-2; 8 positions match TRBD1. This CDR3 has 15 residues. After removal of 6 bases from V and 4 bases from J, the junction contained 10 bases not matched to a gene. CDR1 is KGHSH, CDR2 LQKENI, per germline. DNA of the CDR3: TGTGCCAGCTCGTCGGGACAGGACGTCCTCTATGGCTACACCTTC. Translated, it gives CASSSGQDVLYGYTF.

Ten or more counts support this clonotype. The chain is built from TRBV2 and TRBJ2-3; tentatively, D is TRBD2 (5 bases). The CDR3 is made up of 14 amino acids. Germline V CDR1 and CDR2: SNHLY, FYNNEI. Trimming removed 6 bases at V and 2 bases at J, with 12 bases between. The CDR3 nucleotides are TGTGCCAGCAGAGCCACGGGGTTCACAGATACGCAGTATTTT. It yields the protein CASRATGFTDTQYF.

This clonotype was recorded once. CDR3 bases: TGTGCCAGCAGCTTCGGTTCTAGCGGGGCCAATGAGCAGTTCTTC. Its translation is CASSFGSSGANEQFF. The chain has TRBV7-2 and TRBJ2-1; 9 bases match TRBD2. V shed 3 bases and J 6 bases; nucleotides not matched to a gene: 6. In germline, CDR1 is SGHTA, CDR2 FQGNSA. The CDR3 contains 15 residues. Based on the CDR3 plus reference TRBV7-2 and TRBJ2-1, the full variable domain is GAGVSQSPSNKVTEKGKDVELRCDPISGHTALYWYRQSLGQGLEFLIYFQGNSAPDKSGLPSDRFSAERTGGSVSTLTIQRTQQEDSAVYLCASSFGSSGANEQFFGPGTRLTVL.

This chain uses TRBV27 with TRBJ1-2; D is possibly TRBD1 (5 bases). Germline V gives CDR1 MNHEY, CDR2 SMNVEV (reference sequence). The CDR3 is made up of 12 amino acids. V was shortened by 6 bases and J by 5 bases, with 10 bases between the two germline ends. For the CDR3, the DNA is TGTGCCAGCAGATCGGGACTTTATGGCTACACCTTC. Its protein is CASRSGLYGYTF.

The V gene is TRBV9, the J gene TRBJ2-3, with 10 positions matching TRBD2. The CDR3 runs to 14 residues. The V gene's germline CDR1 is SGDLS and CDR2 YYNGEE. V was pared by 2 bases and J by 5 bases, with 2 bases of the junction left unmatched. The CDR3 nucleotides read TGTGCCAGCAGCGTTTTAGCGGGAGGAGATACGCAGTATTTT. Translating gives CASSVLAGGDTQYF.

This clonotype was counted many times. The chain carries TRBV12-3 or TRBV12-4 and TRBJ2-3; maybe TRBD2 (6 bases). Trimming stripped 5 bases from V and 5 bases from J, with 11 bases between. CDR3 length: 13 amino acids. The CDR3 here is CASSRWRGDTQYF. The CDR3 region has the DNA TGTGCCAGCAGTAGATGGAGGGGAGATACGCAGTATTTT.

The table lists this clonotype with a few counts. The chain uses TRBV6-1 and TRBJ1-2; no clear D gene. V shed 2 bases and J shed 4 bases, with 11 bases lying between them. CDR1 is MNHNS, CDR2 SASEGT, per germline. The CDR3 extends over 14 amino acids. CDR3 bases: TGTGCCAGCAGTGAATACGGAACGGGCTATGGCTACACCTTC. The encoded protein is CASSEYGTGYGYTF.

This clonotype came up many times. CDR3 protein: CASSLYGYTEAFF. As DNA, the CDR3 is TGTGCCAGCAGTCTCTACGGGTACACTGAAGCTTTCTTT. V and J are TRBV5-6 and TRBJ1-1; D is unresolved. Per germline, CDR1 SGHDT and CDR2 YYEEEE. Trimming stripped 5 bases from V and 3 bases from J, with 11 bases between. The CDR3 length is 13 residues.

This clonotype was seen ten or more times. V usage is TRBV2 and J usage is TRBJ1-2; no firm D call. V was clipped by 8 bases and J by 8 bases, with 18 bases between them. This CDR3 has 13 residues. CDR1 is SNHLY and CDR2 is FYNNEI in the germline V gene. DNA for the CDR3: TGTGCCAGCTTTACATTATTGATGTGGGGCTACACCTTC. Encoded protein: CASFTLLMWGYTF.

In this sample, this clonotype turned up many times. The gene calls are TRBV28 and TRBJ2-2; D gene uncertain. V was cut by 10 bases and J by 6 bases, with 12 bases left in between. The CDR3 is 12 amino acids. Germline assignment: CDR1 MDHEN and CDR2 SYDVKM. The CDR3 sequence: CATRLVPGELFF. The CDR3 DNA reads as TGTGCCACCAGATTAGTCCCCGGGGAGCTGTTTTTT.

This clonotype was counted between two and nine times. The chain has TRBV19 and TRBJ1-4, with no clear D. V was shortened by 10 bases and J by 3 bases, with 18 bases between the two germline ends. CDR3 size: 15 residues. Germline V lookup: CDR1 LNHDA, CDR2 SQIVND (reference sequence). The CDR3 DNA reads TGTGCCATCAGGCCCGGGGTGCAGCCTAATGAAAAACTGTTTTTT. Translating gives CAIRPGVQPNEKLFF.

The table lists this clonotype with many counts. The chain recombines TRBV6-5 with TRBJ2-7, with a weak D call TRBD1 (6 bases). There are 16 residues in the CDR3. V was trimmed by 2 bases and J by 1 base, leaving 15 bases between them. CDR1 MNHEY and CDR2 SVGAGI come from the germline V gene. Here the CDR3 DNA reads TGTGCCAGCAGTTACACCGCCGGGACACAGTCCTACGAGCAGTACTTC. Its translation is CASSYTAGTQSYEQYF.

V gene TRBV14 combines with J gene TRBJ1-4, with TRBD1 matching over 10 bases. CDR3 length: 15 amino acids. Germline assignment: CDR1 SGHDN and CDR2 FVKESK. V lost 4 bases, J lost 8 bases, and 7 bases stayed unmatched. The CDR3 sequence is CASSPRQGAYEKLFF. The CDR3 nucleotides read TGTGCCAGCAGCCCCAGACAGGGGGCCTACGAAAAACTGTTTTTT.

In this sample, this clonotype turned up many times. The V gene is TRBV3-1, the J gene TRBJ2-4, with D perhaps matching TRBD2 (6 bases). The CDR3 is 17 amino acids. Between the trimmed V and J ends, which lost 2 bases and 0 bases, there was a span of 14 bases. Germline assignment: CDR1 LGHDT and CDR2 YNNKEL (reference sequence). The CDR3: CASSQNSGPRAKNIQYF. CDR3 nucleotides: TGTGCCAGCAGCCAAAATAGCGGTCCTAGAGCCAAAAACATTCAGTACTTC.

This clonotype was counted only a few times. One base separates it from a far larger clone, so it is likely a read error. This sequence joins TRBV27 and TRBJ2-7, with 10 bases lining up with TRBD1. V was clipped by 3 bases and J by 3 bases; unmatched bases: 5. This CDR3 has 15 residues. Looked up from germline, CDR1 is MNHEY and CDR2 is SMNVEV (reference sequence). This CDR3 reads CASSFSGTGVYEQYF. As DNA, the CDR3 is TGTGCCAGCAGTTTTTCCGGGACAGGGGTCTACGAGCAGTACTTC.

Only a few counts were recorded for this clonotype. V and J are TRBV5-1 and TRBJ1-4; no reliable D call. Germline V gives CDR1 SGHRS, CDR2 YFSETQ. V lost 1 base and J lost 1, with 5 bases in between. The CDR3 loop spans 14 amino acids. In nucleotides, the CDR3 is TGCGCCAGCAGCTTGCAAGAAACTAATGAAAAACTGTTTTTT. Amino acids: CASSLQETNEKLFF.

This clonotype has a count of ten or more. The chain links TRBV6-1 to TRBJ1-1, with unresolved D. The CDR3 loop spans 12 amino acids. V lost 6 bases to trimming and J lost 4 bases, with 9 bases between them. Germline assignment: CDR1 MNHNS and CDR2 SASEGT. CDR3 amino acids: CASSRVSTEAFF. Written as DNA, the CDR3 is TGTGCCAGCAGCCGAGTTTCCACTGAAGCTTTCTTT.

This clonotype was found a few times. The chain uses TRBV9 and TRBJ2-5, with 10 positions matching TRBD2. The CDR3 is made up of 18 amino acids. V shed 0 bases, J shed 2 bases, and the junction held 10 bases outside the gene matches. Germline lookup yields CDR1 SGDLS and CDR2 YYNGEE. CDR3 DNA: TGTGCCAGCAGCGTAGCTCTAGCGGGAGTCGGGGGTCAAGAGACCCAGTACTTC. It encodes CASSVALAGVGGQETQYF.

This clonotype was seen at least ten times. V is TRBV10-2 and J is TRBJ2-7; 7 bases line up with TRBD1. CDR1 is WSHSY, CDR2 SAAADI, per germline. Losses at the gene ends were 6 bases for V and 1 base for J; bases not matched to a gene: 12. CDR3 size: 16 residues. CDR3 DNA: TGCGCCAGCAGGGCCTTCTCCAGACAGGGTTCCTACGAGCAGTACTTC. Translation: CASRAFSRQGSYEQYF.

In this sample, this clonotype turned up many times. CDR3 residues: CASSHPGRLYEQYF. In nucleotides, the CDR3 is TGTGCCAGCAGCCACCCGGGACGGCTCTACGAGCAGTACTTC. The V call is TRBV3-1, the J call TRBJ2-7, with D perhaps being TRBD1 or TRBD2 (5 bases each). V was shortened by 3 bases and J by 3 bases, with 12 bases between the two germline ends. This CDR3 spans 14 amino acids. The germline gives CDR1 LGHDT, CDR2 YNNKEL (reference sequence).

The sample holds many counts of this clonotype. This rearrangement joins TRBV15 to TRBJ2-7; the D gene is possibly TRBD2 (7 bases). CDR1 is LNHNV and CDR2 is YYDKDF in the germline V gene (reference sequence). This CDR3 has 18 residues. Trimming stripped 0 bases from V and 0 bases from J, with 18 bases between. CDR3 nucleotide sequence: TGTGCCACCAGCAGAGATATGGGGGGCGGCGGGAGCTCCTACGAGCAGTACTTC. It is translated as CATSRDMGGGGSSYEQYF.

The chain carries TRBV14 and TRBJ1-6; tentatively, D is TRBD1 (5 bases). Germline assignment: CDR1 SGHDN and CDR2 FVKESK. V lost 1 base, J lost 10 bases, and 14 bases lay in between. This CDR3 spans 15 amino acids. CDR3 sequence: CASSQGRSRGSPLHF. For the CDR3, the DNA is TGTGCCAGCAGCCAAGGGCGATCGAGGGGCTCACCCCTCCACTTT.